The clone carrying this T cell receptor beta chain has at least ten counts. Its antigen is undetermined. TCR beta CDR3 amplification used RNA transcripts. The workflow started with a first-round RT-PCR run with HTBI primers and then moved on to a second-round multiplex PCR. MiXCR, applied by TCRdb to the multiplex PCR reads, yields one record per CDR3 protein. The repertoire holds a few hundred thousand distinct CDR3 sequences, with 15% as singletons. No donor had other autoimmune disease, uncontrolled infection, pregnancy or lactation. This sample was included in a study of Graves' ophthalmopathy and Graves' hyperthyroidism. Overall study results and limits: Discriminating ophthalmopathy from stable hyperthyroidism, a 13-signature model attained a sensitivity of about 88% and a specificity of around 77%. The model achieved 55% to 71% sensitivity and about 76% specificity for ophthalmopathy progression.

Germline V CDR1 and CDR2: SGHRS, YFSETQ. With 3 bases removed from V and 4 bases from J, the gap between germline ends came to 16 bases. The CDR3 is made up of 15 amino acids. The sequenced sample was peripheral blood. This TCR derives from a woman between 18 and 30 years old with stable Graves' hyperthyroidism. This chain uses TRBV5-1 with TRBJ1-1; tentative D call: TRBD1 (5 bases). The CDR3 is CASSSGARGGTEAFF. CDR3 coding DNA: TGCGCCAGCAGCTCGGGTGCGCGGGGCGGCACTGAAGCTTTCTTT.